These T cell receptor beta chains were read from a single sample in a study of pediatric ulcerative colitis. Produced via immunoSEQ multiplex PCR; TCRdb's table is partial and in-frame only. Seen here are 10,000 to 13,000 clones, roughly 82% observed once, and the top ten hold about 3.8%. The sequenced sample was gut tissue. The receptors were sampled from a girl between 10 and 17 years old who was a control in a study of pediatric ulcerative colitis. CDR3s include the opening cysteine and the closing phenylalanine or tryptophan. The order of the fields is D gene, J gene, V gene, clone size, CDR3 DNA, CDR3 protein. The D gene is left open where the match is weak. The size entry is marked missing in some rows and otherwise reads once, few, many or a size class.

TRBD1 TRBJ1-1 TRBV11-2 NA TGTGCCAGCAGCCTAAGACAGGGGGGAGTCTTGGACACTGAAGCTTTCTTT CASSLRQGGVLDTEAFF
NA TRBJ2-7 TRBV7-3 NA TGTGCCAGCAGCTTAGGCCAGCCGCGGGACGAGCAGTACTTC CASSLGQPRDEQYF
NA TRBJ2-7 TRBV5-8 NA TGTGCCACCCCTTGGAGCCTAGCGAGCTACGAGCAGTACTTC CATPWSLASYEQYF
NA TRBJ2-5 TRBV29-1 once TGCAGCGATCTCGTAGGGGAAGAGACCCAGTACTTC CSDLVGEETQYF
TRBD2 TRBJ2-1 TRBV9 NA TGTGCCAGCAGCGAGCGGGAGGGCCACAATGAGCAGTTCTTC CASSEREGHNEQFF
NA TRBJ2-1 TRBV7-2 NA TGTGCCAGCAGCCTTACACAGGGTAGCATTAATGAGCAGTTCTTC CASSLTQGSINEQFF
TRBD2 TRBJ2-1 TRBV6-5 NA TGTGCCAGCAGTTACCGGACTAGCGGGAACAATGAGCAGTTCTTC CASSYRTSGNNEQFF
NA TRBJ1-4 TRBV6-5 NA TGTGCCAGCAGTTACTTTAGTGTAAAACTGTTTTTT CASSYFSVKLFF
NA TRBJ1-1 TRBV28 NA TGTGCCAGCAGAAAGGGGGGCGCGGGTTGGACTGAAGCTTTCTTT CASRKGGAGWTEAFF
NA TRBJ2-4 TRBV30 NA TGTGCCTGGAGTGTAGGGAGGAGTCTAGCCAAAAACATTCAGTACTTC CAWSVGRSLAKNIQYF
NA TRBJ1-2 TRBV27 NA TGTGCCAGCAGGTCCTCAGGGCTTGGAGGTAGTGGCTACACCTTC CASRSSGLGGSGYTF
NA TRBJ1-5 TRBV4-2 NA TGTGCCAGCAGCCAAGTAATCGGGGAGGGTCAGCCCCAGCATTTT CASSQVIGEGQPQHF
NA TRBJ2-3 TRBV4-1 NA TGCGCCAGCAGCCAAGATCCCGGGACTGACAGCACAGATACGCAGTATTTT CASSQDPGTDSTDTQYF
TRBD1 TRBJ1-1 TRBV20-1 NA TGCAGTGCTAGAGGGGACAGCGAAGCTTTCTTT CSARGDSEAFF
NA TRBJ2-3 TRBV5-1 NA TGCGCCAGCAGCCTTGACGGGGCTAATACGCAGTATTTT CASSLDGANTQYF
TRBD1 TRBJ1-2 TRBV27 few TGTGCCAGCAGTTTAAAGACAGGGGGCCATTATGGCTACACCTTC CASSLKTGGHYGYTF
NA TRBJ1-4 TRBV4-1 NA TGCGCCAGCAGCCAAGATGAGGGATGGACTAATGAAAAACTGTTTTTT CASSQDEGWTNEKLFF
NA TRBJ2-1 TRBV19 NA TGTGCCAGTACCCTTGGGAGGGGGAATGAGCAGTTCTTC CASTLGRGNEQFF
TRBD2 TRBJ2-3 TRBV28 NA TGTGCCAGCAGCTCATGGGTAGGCAGCGGGAGTACAGATACGCAGTATTTT CASSSWVGSGSTDTQYF
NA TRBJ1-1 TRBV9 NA TGTGCCAGCAGCGTTAGCCCCGGCGACACTGAAGCTTTCTTT CASSVSPGDTEAFF
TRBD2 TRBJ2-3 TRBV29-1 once TGCAGCGTTGAAGATCGGCTAGCGGATAGCACAGATACGCAGTATTTT CSVEDRLADSTDTQYF
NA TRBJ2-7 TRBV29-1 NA TGCAGCGTTGAGACTCCCGGGCGGGAGCAGTACTTC CSVETPGREQYF
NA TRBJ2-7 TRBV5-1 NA TGCGCCAGCAGCCTCGGGACGACATATCCATACGAGCAGTACTTC CASSLGTTYPYEQYF
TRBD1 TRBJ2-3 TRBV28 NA TGTGCCAGCAGAACAGGGGGCGATTGGGATACGCAGTATTTT CASRTGGDWDTQYF
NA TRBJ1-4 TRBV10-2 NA TGCGCCAGCAGTGACCACGCTAGGGTGAATGAAAAACTGTTTTTT CASSDHARVNEKLFF
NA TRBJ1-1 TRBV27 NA TGTGCCAGCAGTCCCCGGGGGAGAGGCACTGAAGCTTTCTTT CASSPRGRGTEAFF
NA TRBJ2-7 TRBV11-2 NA TGTGCCAGCTTGGGGGACCGGAACTACGAGCAGTACTTC CASLGDRNYEQYF
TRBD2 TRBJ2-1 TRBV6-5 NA TGTGCCAGCATCCCGGGACTAGGGGGAAATGAGCAGTTCTTC CASIPGLGGNEQFF
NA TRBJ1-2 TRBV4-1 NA TGCGCCAGCAGCCAAGCCGAGAACAGGGCCTATGGCTACACCTTC CASSQAENRAYGYTF
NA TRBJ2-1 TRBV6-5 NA TGTGCCAGCACTCACGGCCCACCTTACAATGAGCAGTTCTTC CASTHGPPYNEQFF
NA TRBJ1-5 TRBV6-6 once TGTGCCAGCAGGATGACAGAAAACCTCAATCAGCCCCAGCATTTT CASRMTENLNQPQHF
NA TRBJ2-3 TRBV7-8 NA TGTGCCAGCAGCTTAGGTCAACTAGCAAGTGATACGCAGTATTTT CASSLGQLASDTQYF
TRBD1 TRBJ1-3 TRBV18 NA TGTGCCAGCTCGCGGTACGGGACAGCTGGAAACACCATATATTTT CASSRYGTAGNTIYF
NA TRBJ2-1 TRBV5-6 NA TGTGCCAGCAGCTTGCCTAGGAGCGGGCCCTTGAGTTACAATGAGCAGTTCTTC CASSLPRSGPLSYNEQFF
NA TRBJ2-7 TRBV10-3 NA TGTGCCATCAGTGAGGGTCCTAGCCCATACGAGCAGTACTTC CAISEGPSPYEQYF
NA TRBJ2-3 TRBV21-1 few TGTGCCAGCAGCTTCCGGACCGGGGGCGGCACAGATACGCAGTATTTT CASSFRTGGGTDTQYF
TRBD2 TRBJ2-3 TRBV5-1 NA TGCGCCAGCAGCTTGGAGCCTAGCGGGACCACAGATACGCAGTATTTT CASSLEPSGTTDTQYF
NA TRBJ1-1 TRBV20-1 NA TGCAGTGCCTGGGACACTGAAGCTTTCTTT CSAWDTEAFF
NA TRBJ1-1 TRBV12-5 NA TGTGCTAGTGGTTTGGAGGAAAGATTGGCTTTCTTT CASGLEERLAFF
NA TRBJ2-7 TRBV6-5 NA TGTGCCAGCAGTTTAAGGCACTCCTACGAGCAGTACTTC CASSLRHSYEQYF